This TCR beta chain was recovered during a study of control samples from healthy donors and cancer patients (dated by TCRdb to 2020 to 2021). Concerning this clone: Its antigen remains undetermined. No much larger clone is present one base from it, and per-base qualities are unavailable.

Library preparation employed the immunoSEQ multiplex PCR assay. In TCRdb, the immuneACCESS table is reduced to in-frame sequences with V and J assigned. These tables do not hold every clone; where another copy was compared, an unresolved V gene accounts for under half, and the others remain unexplained. This sample gives some 150,000 clones in total; 96% of them show up just once. Of the sample, about 0.94% falls within the top ten clones. The germline V and J ends show losses of 3 bases and 3 bases respectively, and no gene match explains 6 bases of the junction. The CDR3 runs 15 amino acids, cysteine and phenylalanine included. Only CDR3 DNA is held: 45 bases, read in frame from base 1. According to the germline V gene (reference sequence), CDR1 reads PRHDT and CDR2 reads FYEKMQ.

The rearranged segments are TRBV13 and TRBJ1-2; 8 of the junction bases match TRBD1. This receptor was identified in a woman in her 30s in good health. The material sequenced was blood. The CDR3 loop reads CASSFRTGLDYGYTF. In nucleotides, the sequence is TGTGCCAGCAGCTTCAGGACAGGGCTTGACTATGGCTACACCTTC.